The 25 T cell receptor beta chains below all came from one sample that was sequenced in a study of CD8+ T cells in alopecia areata. The treatment was: oral pan-JAK inhibitor, 5-10 mg twice daily. Reverse transcribed after extraction, RNA yielded cDNA as the sequencing template. TCRdb keeps only in-frame clones here, not all; method: immunoSEQ multiplex PCR. The sample carries roughly 220,000 clones, roughly three fifths recorded once. The input for sequencing was CD4+ T cells sorted from blood, taken between weeks 43 and 45, from a patient treated with tofacitinib. Source of these receptors: a human donor with alopecia areata.

The gene calls are TRBV25-1 and TRBJ1-1; 8 positions match TRBD1. Trimming took 5 bases from V and 6 from J; bases not matched to a gene: 5. The length of the CDR3 is 13 residues. Germline CDR1 and CDR2: MGHDK and SYGVNS. CDR3 sequence: CASSYGQGAEAFF. The CDR3 region has the DNA TGTGCCAGCAGTTACGGACAGGGCGCTGAAGCTTTCTTT.

Regarding this clone: This CDR3 is also generated by other DNA sequences in the sample. CDR3 residues: CAWSPPGQGSYEQYF. The CDR3 nucleotides are TGTGCCTGGAGTCCCCCAGGACAGGGGTCCTACGAGCAGTACTTC. This chain uses TRBV30 with TRBJ2-7; 9 nucleotides align to TRBD1. Germline lookup yields CDR1 GTSNPN and CDR2 SVGIG (reference sequence). J was trimmed by 1 base and V by 2 bases; bases with no gene match: 6. This CDR3 region has 15 residues.

The rearrangement uses TRBV10-3 and TRBJ2-3; D is perhaps TRBD1 (7 bases). Germline V CDR1 and CDR2: ENHRY, SYGVKD. The CDR3 sequence is 12 residues long. V dropped 9 bases and J dropped 6 bases, with 13 bases sitting between them. The CDR3 bases are TGTGCCATTCGGCGGGACAGTGATACGCAGTATTTT. Its translation: CAIRRDSDTQYF.

This sequence joins TRBV29-1 and TRBJ2-7; 9 positions match TRBD2. Trimming at V came to 6 bases and at J to 6 bases, leaving 9 bases not matched to a gene. The CDR3 is made up of 13 amino acids. Germline V lookup: CDR1 SQVTM, CDR2 ANQGSEA. The CDR3 sequence: CSVAGLAPTEQYF. In DNA, the CDR3 is TGCAGCGTGGCGGGACTAGCTCCGACCGAGCAGTACTTC.

The genes are TRBV6-6 and TRBJ2-1; D is unresolved. From germline, CDR1 is MNHNY and CDR2 SVGAGI (reference sequence). This CDR3 spans 11 amino acids. V lost 4 bases and J 10 bases, leaving 8 bases between the germline ends. CDR3 in DNA: TGTGCCAGCAGTTTAGTTATAGAGCAGTTCTTC. Translating it yields CASSLVIEQFF.

This clone has just a few counts. The same CDR3 also results from other DNA sequences found in this sample. The J gene is TRBJ2-7, the V gene TRBV7-2; 7 bases line up with TRBD1. With V trimmed by 3 bases and J by 4 bases, 0 bases remained unmatched. CDR1 SGHTA and CDR2 FQGNSA come from the germline V gene. The CDR3 contains 12 residues. The CDR3 region has the DNA TGTGCCAGCAGCTTGACAGGGTACGAGCAGTACTTC. Its translation is CASSLTGYEQYF.

This rearrangement joins TRBV28 to TRBJ1-3, with 7 bases that match TRBD1. There are 14 residues in the CDR3. Losses at the gene ends were 4 bases for V and 8 bases for J; bases not matched to a gene: 8. In germline, CDR1 is MDHEN, CDR2 SYDVKM. The CDR3 DNA reads TGTGCCAGCAGTTCGGGGACAGAGCCGTACACCATATATTTT. It yields the protein CASSSGTEPYTIYF.

V is TRBV25-1 and J is TRBJ2-7, with 8 bases identical to TRBD1. From germline, CDR1 is MGHDK and CDR2 SYGVNS. Losses at the gene ends were 5 bases for V and 5 bases for J; bases not matched to a gene: 8. The CDR3 runs 14 residues. CDR3 loop: CASSRKTGVNEQYF. CDR3 sequence (DNA): TGTGCCAGCAGTCGAAAGACAGGGGTCAACGAGCAGTACTTC.

V is TRBV5-1 and J is TRBJ2-7; 9 nucleotides line up with TRBD1. This CDR3 has 15 amino acids. CDR1 and CDR2 from the germline V gene are SGHRS and YFSETQ. V shed 4 bases and J 4 bases; nucleotides not matched to a gene: 9. The CDR3: CASSPTGTGTYEQYF. In nucleotides, the CDR3 is TGCGCCAGCAGCCCGACAGGGACAGGGACGTACGAGCAGTACTTC.

The table lists this clone with a few counts. The chain uses TRBV4-3 and TRBJ2-7; D not certain. Germline lookup yields CDR1 LGHNA and CDR2 YSLEER. This CDR3 has 14 amino acids. V gave up 4 bases and J gave up 1 base, with 11 bases separating them. The CDR3: CASSLSLGSYEQYF. The CDR3 DNA reads as TGCGCCAGCAGCCTGAGTTTAGGGTCCTACGAGCAGTACTTC.

This chain connects TRBV7-6 to TRBJ2-3; 8 bases map to TRBD2. CDR1 is SGHVS and CDR2 is FNYEAQ in the germline V gene. This CDR3 contains 16 residues. Trimming removed 1 base from V and 1 base from J; junction bases left unmatched: 4. The CDR3 protein is CASSLGSSGGTDTQYF. CDR3 DNA sequence: TGTGCCAGCAGCTTAGGTAGTAGCGGGGGCACAGATACGCAGTATTTT.

This clone has only a few counts. The genes are TRBV7-3 and TRBJ2-1; weak D call: TRBD2 (6 bases). V gave up 2 bases and J gave up 6 bases, with 11 bases separating them. Germline CDR1 is SGHTA and CDR2 is FQGTGA. The CDR3 runs to 14 residues. This CDR3 reads CASSLGGVSNEQFF. The DNA of the CDR3 is TGTGCCAGCAGCTTAGGCGGGGTTAGCAATGAGCAGTTCTTC. The whole variable domain, remainder taken from reference TRBV7-3 and TRBJ2-1, is GAGVSQTPSNKVTEKGKYVELRCDPISGHTALYWYRQSLGQGPEFLIYFQGTGAADDSGLPNDRFFAVRPEGSVSTLKIQRTERGDSAVYLCASSLGGVSNEQFFGPGTRLTVL.

This chain joins TRBV2 and TRBJ1-1; 11 bases are shared with TRBD1. Germline trimming cut 4 bases from V and 0 bases from J; bases unmatched to any gene: 4. Germline values: CDR1 SNHLY, CDR2 FYNNEI. There are 16 residues in the CDR3. The CDR3 here is CASSGDRGVMNTEAFF. The CDR3 DNA sequence: TGTGCCAGCAGTGGGGACAGGGGGGTCATGAACACTGAAGCTTTCTTT.

The chain joins TRBV30 to TRBJ2-7; 9 nucleotides line up with TRBD1. The CDR3 length is 13 residues. Trimming cost V 4 bases and J 5 bases; bases outside gene matches: 6. In germline, CDR1 is GTSNPN, CDR2 SVGIG (reference sequence). In DNA form, the CDR3 reads TGTGCCTGGAATCGGGACAGGGCACACGAGCAGTACTTC. The encoded protein is CAWNRDRAHEQYF.

J is TRBJ1-4 and V is TRBV5-1; 9 nucleotides line up with TRBD1. Germline assignment: CDR1 SGHRS and CDR2 YFSETQ. The CDR3 covers 15 residues. J gave up 6 bases and V 5 bases, and 8 bases lay outside the gene matches. The CDR3 DNA follows: TGCGCCAGCAGAACGTCGGGACAGGGAGATGAAAAACTGTTTTTT. Protein: CASRTSGQGDEKLFF.

J is TRBJ1-2 and V is TRBV4-3; the match to TRBD1 covers 7 bases. V lost 4 bases, J lost 4 bases, and 9 bases stayed unmatched. This CDR3 is built from 15 residues. The germline V gene encodes CDR1 LGHNA and CDR2 YSLEER. CDR3 sequence: CASSRNRDSAYGYTF. The CDR3 DNA follows: TGCGCCAGCAGCCGAAACCGGGACAGTGCCTATGGCTACACCTTC.

This clone was counted only a few times. In nucleotides, the CDR3 is TGTGCCAGCAGTCACCTAGCGGGCGCCACAGATACGCAGTATTTT. Its translation: CASSHLAGATDTQYF. V and J are TRBV6-5 and TRBJ2-3; TRBD2 aligns across 8 bases. The CDR3 length is 15 residues. CDR1 and CDR2 (germline): MNHEY, SVGAGI. The ends lost 5 bases at V and 2 bases at J; junction bases unmatched: 6.

This rearrangement joins TRBV15 to TRBJ1-2; D is ambiguous. The germline CDR1 and CDR2 sequences are LNHNV and YYDKDF (reference sequence). The V and J ends lost 4 bases and 2 bases respectively, with 8 bases between them. This CDR3 region has 13 residues. CDR3: CATSTRQNYGYTF. The CDR3 DNA sequence: TGTGCCACCAGCACTCGCCAGAACTATGGCTACACCTTC.

The chain joins TRBV29-1 to TRBJ1-1; D gene uncertain. The germline gives CDR1 SQVTM, CDR2 ANQGSEA. V gave up 4 bases and J gave up 2 bases, with 8 bases separating them. This CDR3 is 12 amino acids long. CDR3 amino acids: CSVGLLNTEAFF. CDR3 DNA sequence: TGCAGCGTTGGTTTGCTAAACACTGAAGCTTTCTTT.

The V gene is TRBV12-5, the J gene TRBJ2-3, with D tentatively TRBD2 (5 bases). Germline values: CDR1 LGHNT, CDR2 FRNRAP. The CDR3 runs 16 residues. Trimming removed 2 bases from V and 1 base from J, with 13 bases in between. This chain's CDR3 is CASGLSRLRGTDTQYF. CDR3 nucleotide sequence: TGTGCTAGTGGTTTGAGCCGGCTGAGGGGCACAGATACGCAGTATTTT.

J is TRBJ2-2 and V is TRBV7-8; D gene unclear. The germline gives CDR1 SGHVS, CDR2 FQNEAQ. With 2 bases removed from V and 5 bases from J, the gap between germline ends came to 6 bases. CDR3 length equals 13 residues. The CDR3 spells CASSLPLTGELFF. DNA of the CDR3: TGTGCCAGCAGCTTACCGTTAACCGGGGAGCTGTTTTTT. Full variable domain (remainder filled in from reference TRBV7-8 and TRBJ2-2): GAGVSQSPRYKVAKRGQDVALRCDPISGHVSLFWYQQALGQGPEFLTYFQNEAQLDKSGLPSDRFFAERPEGSVSTLKIQRTQQEDSAVYLCASSLPLTGELFFGEGSRLTVL.

The chain employs TRBV9 and TRBJ1-4, with a possible D match to TRBD1 (5 bases). Germline V gives CDR1 SGDLS, CDR2 YYNGEE. Trimming took 0 bases from V and 8 from J, leaving 14 bases between them. CDR3 size: 15 residues. DNA of the CDR3: TGTGCCAGCAGCGTAGGAAAGGGGTGGTCCGAAAAACTGTTTTTT. It encodes CASSVGKGWSEKLFF.

The rearrangement joins TRBV2 to TRBJ2-4, with D hard to call. The ends were cut back, 6 bases at V and 0 bases at J, with 15 bases in the middle. CDR3 length equals 16 residues. Germline CDR1 reads SNHLY; CDR2 reads FYNNEI. CDR3 residues: CASRLGPALAKNIQYF. CDR3 sequence (DNA): TGTGCCAGCAGACTCGGGCCCGCTCTAGCCAAAAACATTCAGTACTTC.

The chain has TRBV2 and TRBJ1-5; TRBD1 matches 10 bases. CDR1 and CDR2 from the germline V gene are SNHLY and FYNNEI. CDR3 length equals 19 residues. V shed 3 bases, J shed 4 bases, and the junction held 15 bases outside the gene matches. The CDR3 bases are TGTGCCAGCAGTGAGGGAGTAGTTCATAGGGACAGGGGAAATCAGCCCCAGCATTTT. Its protein product is CASSEGVVHRDRGNQPQHF.

The genes are TRBV18 and TRBJ2-2; D remains unclear. The CDR3 is 13 amino acids. Per germline, CDR1 KGHSH and CDR2 LQKENI. Trimming took off 5 bases at V and 0 bases at J, with 4 bases between the two ends. The CDR3 DNA is TGTGCCAGCTCATCCGCGAACACCGGGGAGCTGTTTTTT. Amino acid sequence: CASSSANTGELFF.